The clone carrying this T cell receptor (beta chain) was recorded a few times. Its antigen is as yet unknown. The data originate from a study of T cells after yellow fever vaccination. Points from the study as a whole: Contaminants from the bulk population, in the form of abundant clonotypes, could be found in FACS-sorted repertoires.

The CDR3 totals 14 residues. Germline-derived CDR1 and CDR2 are DFQATT and SNEGSKA (reference sequence). V lost 6 bases, J lost 1 base, and 5 bases stayed unmatched. One entry per CDR3 protein, called by TCRdb with MiXCR from the 5' RACE reads. Altogether around 300,000 distinct CDR3 sequences are present, roughly 13% being singletons, with the ten largest covering around 0.49%. The starting material was CD4+ T cells sorted from PBMCs, obtained 45 days after the yellow fever booster vaccination. This receptor was obtained from a man in his thirties or forties who received the YFV17D yellow fever vaccine. The genes are TRBV20-1 and TRBJ2-3; 9 bases match TRBD1. CDR3 region: CSADRGLRTDTQYF. As DNA, the CDR3 is TGCAGTGCGGACAGGGGCCTACGCACAGATACGCAGTATTTT.